Listed below are T cell receptor beta chains from one sample, sequenced in a study of T cell changes during pregnancy in multiple sclerosis. TCRdb keeps only in-frame clones here, not all; method: immunoSEQ multiplex PCR. This sample has some 110,000 clones, with approximately 90% found just once. Sample: peripheral blood, taken in the third trimester of pregnancy. The receptors derive from a female donor with multiple sclerosis, enrolled in a pregnancy study. Both conserved end residues are trimmed from each CDR3. The order of the fields is clone size, V gene, J gene, D gene, CDR3 protein. D genes are given only for firm matches. The size field is filled for only some rows; it gives once, few, many or a size class.

clone size: .; V gene: TRBV11-1; J gene: TRBJ2-1; D gene: TRBD1; CDR3 protein: ASSSTGTGPNEQF
clone size: .; V gene: TRBV6-1; J gene: TRBJ1-4; D gene: TRBD1; CDR3 protein: ASSGGTGGDEKLF
clone size: .; V gene: TRBV5-5; J gene: TRBJ2-7; D gene: TRBD1; CDR3 protein: ASSLVTGNTNEQY
clone size: .; V gene: TRBV19; J gene: TRBJ1-4; D gene: .; CDR3 protein: ASSIGAGPGEKLF
clone size: .; V gene: TRBV10-3; J gene: TRBJ1-5; D gene: .; CDR3 protein: AISGFTNQPQH
clone size: .; V gene: TRBV2; J gene: TRBJ2-1; D gene: TRBD2; CDR3 protein: ASSEFAGGPNEQF
clone size: .; V gene: TRBV5-1; J gene: TRBJ2-3; D gene: .; CDR3 protein: ASSPSGQADTQY
clone size: .; V gene: TRBV5-1; J gene: TRBJ1-1; D gene: TRBD1; CDR3 protein: ASSPRDRALNTEAF
clone size: .; V gene: TRBV10-2; J gene: TRBJ2-2; D gene: .; CDR3 protein: ASSEVGGDTGELF
clone size: .; V gene: TRBV11-2; J gene: TRBJ1-4; D gene: TRBD1; CDR3 protein: ASSLEGTAIEKLF
clone size: once; V gene: TRBV28; J gene: TRBJ2-7; D gene: .; CDR3 protein: ASSLIGVLHEQY
clone size: .; V gene: TRBV5-5; J gene: TRBJ2-3; D gene: TRBD2; CDR3 protein: ASSQLKTSGGADTQY
clone size: .; V gene: TRBV4-2; J gene: TRBJ2-7; D gene: TRBD1; CDR3 protein: ASSQARDRRYEQY
clone size: .; V gene: TRBV27; J gene: TRBJ1-1; D gene: TRBD1; CDR3 protein: ASSFYRGLGTEAF